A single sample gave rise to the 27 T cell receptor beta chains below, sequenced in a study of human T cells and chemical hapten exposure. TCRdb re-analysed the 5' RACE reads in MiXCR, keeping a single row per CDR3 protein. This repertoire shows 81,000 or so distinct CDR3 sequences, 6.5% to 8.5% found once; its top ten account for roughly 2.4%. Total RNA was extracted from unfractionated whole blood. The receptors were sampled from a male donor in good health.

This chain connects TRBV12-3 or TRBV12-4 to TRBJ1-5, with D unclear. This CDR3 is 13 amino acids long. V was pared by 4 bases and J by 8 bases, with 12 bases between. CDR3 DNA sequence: TGTGCCAGCAGTTCCCCGGGAGATGAGCCCCAGCATTTT. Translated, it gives CASSSPGDEPQHF.

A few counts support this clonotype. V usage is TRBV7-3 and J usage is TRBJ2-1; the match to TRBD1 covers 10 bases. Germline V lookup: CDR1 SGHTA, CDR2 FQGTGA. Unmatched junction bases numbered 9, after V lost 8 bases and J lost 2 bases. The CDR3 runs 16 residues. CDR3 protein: CASATWDRGPYNEQFF. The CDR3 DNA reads TGTGCCAGCGCAACCTGGGACAGGGGTCCCTACAATGAGCAGTTCTTC.

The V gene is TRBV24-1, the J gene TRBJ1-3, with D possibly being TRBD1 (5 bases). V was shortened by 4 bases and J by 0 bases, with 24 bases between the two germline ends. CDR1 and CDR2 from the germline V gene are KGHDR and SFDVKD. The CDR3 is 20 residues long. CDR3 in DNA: TGTGCCACCAGTGAACTTCCCCGGGGCCCCTGGGGGATCTCTGGAAACACCATATATTTT. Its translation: CATSELPRGPWGISGNTIYF.

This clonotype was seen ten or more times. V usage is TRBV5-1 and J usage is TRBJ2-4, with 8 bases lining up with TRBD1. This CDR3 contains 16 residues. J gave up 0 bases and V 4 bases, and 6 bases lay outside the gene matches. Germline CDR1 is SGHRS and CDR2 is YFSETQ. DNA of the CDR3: TGCGCCAGCAGCGGTGGACAGGGTTTAGCCAAAAACATTCAGTACTTC. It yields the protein CASSGGQGLAKNIQYF.

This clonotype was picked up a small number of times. Here the CDR3 DNA reads TGTGCCAGCAGCCCAAGGACAGGGTCGCTGTGTTGGTCACCCCTCCACTTT. This encodes CASSPRTGSLCWSPLHF. This chain links TRBV7-2 with TRBJ1-6; 8 bases agree with TRBD1. The germline V gene encodes CDR1 SGHTA and CDR2 FQGNSA. V lost 5 bases and J lost 10; bases outside the gene matches: 16. The CDR3 totals 17 residues.

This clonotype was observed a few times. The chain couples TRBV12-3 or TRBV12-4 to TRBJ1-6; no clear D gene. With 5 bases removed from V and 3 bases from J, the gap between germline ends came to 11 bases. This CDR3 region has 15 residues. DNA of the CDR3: TGTGCCAGCAGTCCAGCTCCCGACTATAATTCACCCCTCCACTTT. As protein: CASSPAPDYNSPLHF.

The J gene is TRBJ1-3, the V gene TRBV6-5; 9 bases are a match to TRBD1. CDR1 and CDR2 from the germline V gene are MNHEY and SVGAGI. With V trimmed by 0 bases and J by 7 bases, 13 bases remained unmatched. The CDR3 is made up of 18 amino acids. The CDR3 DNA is TGTGCCAGCAGTTACTCTAGGACCGGGACAGGGAGGAGGAACACCATATATTTT. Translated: CASSYSRTGTGRRNTIYF.

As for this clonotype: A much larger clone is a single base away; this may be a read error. The CDR3 bases are TGCAGTGCTAGAGATCTAGCGGGGGAAAGTGAGACCCAGTACTTC. Residues: CSARDLAGESETQYF. The chain links TRBV20-1 to TRBJ2-5; TRBD2 agrees at 10 bases. The V gene's germline CDR1 is DFQATT and CDR2 SNEGSKA (reference sequence). CDR3 length equals 15 residues. V trimming: 0 bases; J trimming: 5 bases; junction bases outside the gene matches: 6.

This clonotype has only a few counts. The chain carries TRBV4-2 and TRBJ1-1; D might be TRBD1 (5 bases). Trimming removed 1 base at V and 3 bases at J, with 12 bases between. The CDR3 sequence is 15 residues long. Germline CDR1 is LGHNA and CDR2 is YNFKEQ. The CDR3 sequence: CASSQAGVGDTEAFF. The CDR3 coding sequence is TGTGCCAGCAGCCAAGCGGGGGTTGGGGACACTGAAGCTTTCTTT.

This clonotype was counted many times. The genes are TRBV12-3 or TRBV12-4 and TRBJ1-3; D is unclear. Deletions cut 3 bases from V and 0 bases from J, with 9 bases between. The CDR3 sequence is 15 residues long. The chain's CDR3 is CASSFIGNSGNTIYF. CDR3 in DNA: TGTGCCAGCAGTTTTATCGGGAACTCTGGAAACACCATATATTTT.

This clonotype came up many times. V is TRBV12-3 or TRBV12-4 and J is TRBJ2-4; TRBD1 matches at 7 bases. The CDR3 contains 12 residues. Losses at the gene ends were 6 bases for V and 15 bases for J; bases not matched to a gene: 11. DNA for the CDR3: TGTGCCAGCAGAGGTGGGGGACAGCGCTTGTACTTC. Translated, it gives CASRGGGQRLYF.

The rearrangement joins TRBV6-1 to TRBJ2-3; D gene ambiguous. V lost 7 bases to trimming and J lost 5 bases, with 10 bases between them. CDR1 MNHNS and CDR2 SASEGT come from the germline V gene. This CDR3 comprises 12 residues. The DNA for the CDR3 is TGTGCCAGCAAGCCCTCCAAAGATACGCAGTATTTT. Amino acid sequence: CASKPSKDTQYF.

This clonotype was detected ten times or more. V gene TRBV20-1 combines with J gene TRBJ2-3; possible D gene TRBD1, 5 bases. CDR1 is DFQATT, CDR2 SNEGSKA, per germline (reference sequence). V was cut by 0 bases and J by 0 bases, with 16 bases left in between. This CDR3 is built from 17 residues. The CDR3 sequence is CSARDPKLTGSTDTQYF. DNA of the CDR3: TGCAGTGCTAGAGATCCGAAGCTAACAGGCAGCACAGATACGCAGTATTTT.

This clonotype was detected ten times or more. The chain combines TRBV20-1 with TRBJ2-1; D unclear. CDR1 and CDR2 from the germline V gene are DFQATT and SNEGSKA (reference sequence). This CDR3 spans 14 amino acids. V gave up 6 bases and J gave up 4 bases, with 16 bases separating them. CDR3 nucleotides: TGCAGTGCCACCCTCATGACTCGTTACAATGAGCAGTTCTTC. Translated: CSATLMTRYNEQFF.

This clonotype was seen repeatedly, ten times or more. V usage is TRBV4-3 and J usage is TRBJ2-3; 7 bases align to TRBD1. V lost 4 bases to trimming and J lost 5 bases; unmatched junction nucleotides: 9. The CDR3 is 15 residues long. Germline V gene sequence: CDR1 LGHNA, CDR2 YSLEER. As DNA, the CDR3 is TGCGCCAGCAGCCTAGCCGGGACAGTTCAAGATACGCAGTATTTT. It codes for CASSLAGTVQDTQYF.

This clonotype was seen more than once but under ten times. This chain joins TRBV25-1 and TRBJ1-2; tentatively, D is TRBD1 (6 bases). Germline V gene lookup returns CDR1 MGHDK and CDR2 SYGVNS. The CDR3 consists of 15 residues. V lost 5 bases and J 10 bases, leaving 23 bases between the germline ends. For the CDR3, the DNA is TGTGCCAGCAGTCCTGCAGGTCAGGGGTCGAATGACTACACCTTC. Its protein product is CASSPAGQGSNDYTF.

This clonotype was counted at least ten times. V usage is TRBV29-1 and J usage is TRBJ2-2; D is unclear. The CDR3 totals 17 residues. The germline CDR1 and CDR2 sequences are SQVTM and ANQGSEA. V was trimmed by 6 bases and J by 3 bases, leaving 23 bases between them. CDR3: CSVMLRVPTLDTGELFF. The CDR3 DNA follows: TGCAGCGTGATGCTACGGGTACCGACCTTAGACACCGGGGAGCTGTTTTTT.

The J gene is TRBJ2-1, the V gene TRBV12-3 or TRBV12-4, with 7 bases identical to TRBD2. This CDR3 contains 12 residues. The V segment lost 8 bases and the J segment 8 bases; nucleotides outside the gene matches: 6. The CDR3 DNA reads TGTGCCAGCCGGGGACTACGGGATGAGCAGTTCTTC. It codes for CASRGLRDEQFF.

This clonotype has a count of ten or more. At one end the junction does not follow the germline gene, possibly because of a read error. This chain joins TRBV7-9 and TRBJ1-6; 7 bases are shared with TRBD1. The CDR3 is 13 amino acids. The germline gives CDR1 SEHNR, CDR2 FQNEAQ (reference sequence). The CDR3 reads CASSLEGQSPVRF. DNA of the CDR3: TGTGCCAGCAGCTTAGAGGGACAGTCCCCCGTCCGCTTT.

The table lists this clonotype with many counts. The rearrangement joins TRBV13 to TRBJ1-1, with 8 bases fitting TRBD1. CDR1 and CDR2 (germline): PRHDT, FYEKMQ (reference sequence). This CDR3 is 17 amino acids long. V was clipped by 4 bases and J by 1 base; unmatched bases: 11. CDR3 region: CASSSSGGPMWNTEAFF. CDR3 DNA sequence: TGTGCCAGCAGCTCCTCAGGGGGCCCTATGTGGAACACTGAAGCTTTCTTT. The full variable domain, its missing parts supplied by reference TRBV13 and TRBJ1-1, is AAGVIQSPRHLIKEKRETATLKCYPIPRHDTVYWYQQGPGQDPQFLISFYEKMQSDKGSIPDRFSAQQFSDYHSELNMSSLELGDSALYFCASSSSGGPMWNTEAFFGQGTRLTVV.

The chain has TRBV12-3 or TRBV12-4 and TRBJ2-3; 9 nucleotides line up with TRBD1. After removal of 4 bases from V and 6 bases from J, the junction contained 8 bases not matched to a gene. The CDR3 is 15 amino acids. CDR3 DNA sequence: TGTGCCAGCAGTTCCCGGACAGGGGTCGAGGATACGCAGTATTTT. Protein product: CASSSRTGVEDTQYF.

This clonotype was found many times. The CDR3 loop is CASREVAQTTEAFF. Written as DNA, the CDR3 is TGTGCCAGCAGAGAAGTGGCGCAGACCACTGAAGCTTTCTTT. This chain uses TRBV6-5 with TRBJ1-1, with D hard to call. The CDR3 sequence is 14 residues long. Germline V gene sequence: CDR1 MNHEY, CDR2 SVGAGI. Trimming shortened V by 6 bases and J by 4 bases, and 15 bases separated the two germline ends.

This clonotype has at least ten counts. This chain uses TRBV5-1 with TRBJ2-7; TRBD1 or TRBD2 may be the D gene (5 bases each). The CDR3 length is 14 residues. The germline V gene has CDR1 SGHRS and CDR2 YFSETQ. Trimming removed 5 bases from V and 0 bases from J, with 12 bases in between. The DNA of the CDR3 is TGCGCCAGCAGATCGGGACGGAACTCCTACGAGCAGTACTTC. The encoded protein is CASRSGRNSYEQYF.

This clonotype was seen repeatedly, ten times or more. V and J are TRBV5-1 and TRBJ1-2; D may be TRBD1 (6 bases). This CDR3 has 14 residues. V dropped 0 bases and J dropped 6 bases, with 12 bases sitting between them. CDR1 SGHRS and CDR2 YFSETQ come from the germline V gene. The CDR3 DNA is TGCGCCAGCAGCTTGGATACCGCAGGGGATGGCTACACCTTC. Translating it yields CASSLDTAGDGYTF.

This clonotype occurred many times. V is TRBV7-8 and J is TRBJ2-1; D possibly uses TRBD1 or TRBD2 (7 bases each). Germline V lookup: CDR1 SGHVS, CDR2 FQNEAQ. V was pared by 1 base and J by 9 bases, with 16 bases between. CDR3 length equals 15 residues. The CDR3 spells CASSLDQGGKGEQFF. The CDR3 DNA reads TGTGCCAGCAGCTTAGACCAGGGGGGGAAAGGTGAGCAGTTCTTC.

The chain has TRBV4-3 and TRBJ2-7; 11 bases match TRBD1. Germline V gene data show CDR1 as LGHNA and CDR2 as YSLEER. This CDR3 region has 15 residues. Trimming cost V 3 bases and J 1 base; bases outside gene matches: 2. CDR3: CASSQGQGESYEQYF. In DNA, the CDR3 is TGCGCCAGCAGCCAGGGACAGGGGGAATCCTACGAGCAGTACTTC.

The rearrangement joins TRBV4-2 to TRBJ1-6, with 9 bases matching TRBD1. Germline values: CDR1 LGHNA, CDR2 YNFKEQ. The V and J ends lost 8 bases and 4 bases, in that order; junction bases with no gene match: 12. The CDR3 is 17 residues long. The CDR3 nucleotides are TGTGCCAGCCTAGGCGGACAGGGGAAGGGGTATAATTCACCCCTCCACTTT. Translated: CASLGGQGKGYNSPLHF.